Below are 5 T cell receptor beta chains sequenced from a single sample in a study of shared clonotypes between healthy human individuals. The method was immunoSEQ multiplex PCR; TCRdb's version includes in-frame clones alone and lacks a portion of them. The profile shows under 1,900,000 clones, 98% of them singletons. Source material: naive CD4+ T cells sorted from blood. Subset of the sample: CD45RA+ positively selected. Receptors originate from a man aged 25-45 years in good health.

The rearrangement joins TRBV9 to TRBJ1-4, with unresolved D. From germline, CDR1 is SGDLS and CDR2 YYNGEE. The CDR3 covers 14 residues. The germline V and J ends were trimmed by 4 bases and 3 bases, with 10 bases remaining between them. The CDR3 DNA reads TGTGCCAGCAGCCTCGGGCCAGCTAATGAAAAACTGTTTTTT. This encodes CASSLGPANEKLFF.

This chain joins TRBV14 and TRBJ1-1; D not resolved. V lost 3 bases, J lost 7 bases, and 15 bases lay in between. The CDR3 is 14 amino acids. Germline V gene data show CDR1 as SGHDN and CDR2 as FVKESK. The CDR3 sequence: CASSHRSTSLEAFF. The CDR3, as DNA: TGTGCCAGCAGCCACAGGTCTACCAGTCTTGAAGCTTTCTTT.

To note about this clone: The sample contains more than one DNA sequence encoding this CDR3. The chain uses TRBV28 and TRBJ2-3, with D unclear. The CDR3 covers 12 residues. Germline CDR1 and CDR2: MDHEN and SYDVKM. Deletions cut 5 bases from V and 0 bases from J, with 3 bases between. In DNA, the CDR3 is TGTGCCAGCAGTACGAGCACAGATACGCAGTATTTT. It codes for CASSTSTDTQYF.

The genes are TRBV5-8 and TRBJ1-1, with D uncertain. The germline CDR1 and CDR2 sequences are SGHTS and YDEGEE. The CDR3 sequence is 14 residues long. V lost 2 bases and J lost 7, with 15 bases in between. The CDR3 coding sequence is TGTGCCAGCAGCTTAATTCGGGTCAGGAATGAAGCTTTCTTT. Translating gives CASSLIRVRNEAFF.

This sequence joins TRBV28 and TRBJ2-5; 12 bases are shared with TRBD2. Unmatched junction bases numbered 19, after V lost 6 bases and J lost 5 bases. The CDR3 sequence is 19 residues long. CDR1 MDHEN and CDR2 SYDVKM come from the germline V gene. CDR3 residues: CASSPRTSGNRVSGETQYF. The CDR3 DNA reads TGTGCCAGCAGCCCACGGACTAGCGGGAATAGGGTTAGTGGTGAGACCCAGTACTTC.